A single TCR beta chain is shown here with its context. Antigen specificity is unknown. Antigen-specific CD4+ T cells were expanded (with viral peptide pools) by the ViraFEST assay ahead of sequencing. Isolation of CD4+ T cells took place after nine to ten days of culture. Nucleocapsid antibodies were negative in the vaccine recipients, who had never had SARS-CoV-2 infection. Supplemented with about 9.9 IU/ml IL-2 and about 10 ug/ml peptides, approximately 2 million PBMC per well were kept in culture. Half-medium exchanges with IL-2 medium took place on days 3 and 7. This record comes from a study of vaccination effects on CD4 cells after COVID-19. Study observations and caveats: Among infection- and vaccine-induced clones, marked clonal contraction occurred late after vaccination. The study found that only 1 of 255 vaccine-induced clones from healthy vaccinees cross-reacted with common cold coronaviruses.

This CDR3 comprises 15 residues. CDR1 is SGHRS and CDR2 is YFSETQ in the germline V gene. Trimming cost V 4 bases and J 5 bases, with 15 bases left between them. Libraries were prepared by immunoSEQ multiplex PCR; TCRdb keeps only in-frame clonotypes and omits some of them. The sample holds over 30,000 clones, around 67% seen once. The receptor's source is a human donor who received a COVID-19 vaccine. The chain employs TRBV5-1 and TRBJ1-4; D may be TRBD1 (6 bases). Source: CD4+ T cells from PBMCs cultured with SARS-CoV-2 spike peptides, taken before COVID-19 vaccination. The CDR3 is CASSPGGLDNEKLFF. The CDR3 DNA reads TGCGCCAGCAGCCCTGGGGGCCTAGACAATGAAAAACTGTTTTTT.